Listed below are T cell receptor beta chains from one sample, sequenced in a study of T cell repertoires in cytomegalovirus infection. From the reads, TCRdb called clonotypes with MiXCR, one entry per CDR3 protein. The sample lists about 740,000 distinct CDR3 sequences, 35% seen once, with more than 2.5% in the top ten. Sequences were obtained from PBMCs. The receptors shown here come from a human donor in good health (CMV status not recorded). Some clones in this sample may be carry-over from other donors' samples. Each CDR3 is given with its conserved first and last residue. Each record gives: clone size, D gene, J gene, CDR3 length, V gene, CDR3 protein, CDR3 DNA. D genes are given only for firm matches. For some rows the clone size is stated as once, few or many, or as a class when expanded; others skip it.

clone size: few; D gene: TRBD1; J gene: TRBJ1-6; CDR3 length: 20; V gene: TRBV28; CDR3 protein: CASSTRGTPGQKINNSPLHF; CDR3 DNA: TGTGCCAGCAGTACCCGGGGGACACCGGGACAGAAGATTAATAATTCACCCCTCCACTTT
clone size: .; D gene: .; J gene: TRBJ1-6; CDR3 length: 13; V gene: TRBV4-2; CDR3 protein: CASSGEGASPLHF; CDR3 DNA: TGTGCCAGCTCGGGAGAAGGGGCCTCACCCCTCCACTTT
clone size: .; D gene: .; J gene: TRBJ2-3; CDR3 length: 14; V gene: TRBV2; CDR3 protein: CASSAVGGTDTQYF; CDR3 DNA: TGTGCCAGCAGTGCAGTGGGAGGCACAGATACGCAGTATTTT
clone size: few; D gene: .; J gene: TRBJ1-2; CDR3 length: 16; V gene: TRBV27; CDR3 protein: CASSFSPWDRSYGYTF; CDR3 DNA: TGTGCCAGCAGCTTCAGTCCTTGGGACCGAAGCTATGGCTACACCTTC
clone size: few; D gene: .; J gene: TRBJ2-2; CDR3 length: 11; V gene: TRBV11-2; CDR3 protein: CASRGSGELFF; CDR3 DNA: TGTGCCAGCAGGGGGTCCGGGGAGCTGTTTTTT
clone size: .; D gene: .; J gene: TRBJ1-4; CDR3 length: 16; V gene: TRBV7-6; CDR3 protein: CASSLARAVYNEKLFF; CDR3 DNA: TGTGCCAGCAGCTTAGCGCGGGCAGTTTATAATGAAAAACTGTTTTTT
clone size: .; D gene: .; J gene: TRBJ2-7; CDR3 length: 13; V gene: TRBV27; CDR3 protein: CASSYSRGGPEYF; CDR3 DNA: TGTGCCAGCAGCTACTCTAGAGGGGGTCCCGAGTACTTC
clone size: .; D gene: TRBD1; J gene: TRBJ1-5; CDR3 length: 17; V gene: TRBV12-3/TRBV12-4; CDR3 protein: CASSTGTGMRSNQPPHF; CDR3 DNA: TGTGCCAGCAGTACCGGGACAGGGATGAGGAGCAATCAGCCCCCGCATTTT
clone size: few; D gene: .; J gene: TRBJ1-5; CDR3 length: 13; V gene: TRBV20-1; CDR3 protein: CSARAGVNQPQHF; CDR3 DNA: TGCAGTGCTAGGGCGGGGGTCAATCAGCCCCAGCATTTT
clone size: few; D gene: .; J gene: TRBJ1-1; CDR3 length: 14; V gene: TRBV6-1; CDR3 protein: CASSENRVNTEAFF; CDR3 DNA: TGTGCCAGCAGTGAAAACAGGGTGAACACTGAAGCTTTCTTT